The 18 T cell receptor beta chains below were found in one sample sequenced in a study of monozygotic twins with inflammatory bowel disease. TCRdb re-called the 5' RACE reads and gives one entry per CDR3 protein, without DNA. This sample's table reports 170,000 or so distinct CDR3 sequences. The material sequenced was blood. The receptors come from a human donor with ulcerative colitis or Crohn's disease, or a healthy co-twin of an affected twin (not recorded which).

The chain has TRBV20-1 and TRBJ2-7. This CDR3 contains 19 residues. Germline CDR1 and CDR2: DFQATT and SNEGSKA (reference sequence). CDR3 protein: CSARDPIGKGLASSYEQYF.

The chain employs TRBV3-1 and TRBJ2-1. Germline loops: CDR1 LGHDT, CDR2 YNNKEL (reference sequence). This CDR3 has 11 residues. CDR3: CASGSYNEQFF.

The V call is TRBV7-9, the J call TRBJ1-1; the D gene TCRdb calls, TRBD1, cannot be checked with no DNA. Germline-derived CDR1 and CDR2 are SEHNR and FQNEAQ (reference sequence). CDR3 length: 15 amino acids. This CDR3 is CASSVRDSLNTEAFF.

The rearrangement joins TRBV18 to TRBJ1-1; no DNA is available, so the TRBD1 call from TCRdb remains unchecked. Germline V CDR1 and CDR2: KGHSH, LQKENI. This CDR3 region has 15 residues. The CDR3 here is CASSPFGTGGTEAFF.

The chain has TRBV5-1 and TRBJ2-7; absent DNA, TCRdb's TRBD2 call cannot be checked. Germline CDR1 SGHRS, CDR2 YFSETQ. CDR3 length: 16 residues. The CDR3 sequence: CASSFALAGPPYEQYF.

The rearrangement uses TRBV20-1 and TRBJ1-4. This CDR3 contains 15 residues. Germline V gene data show CDR1 as DFQATT and CDR2 as SNEGSKA (reference sequence). Here the CDR3 reads CSATTLPDGVEKLFF.

The rearrangement joins TRBV20-1 to TRBJ2-5; lacking DNA, the TRBD2 call made by TCRdb goes unchecked. Germline loops: CDR1 DFQATT, CDR2 SNEGSKA (reference sequence). The CDR3 sequence is 16 residues long. CDR3 sequence: CSARRLAGDRQETQYF.

The rearrangement links TRBV7-2 to TRBJ2-3; TCRdb outputs TRBD2, but without DNA this stays unchecked. The CDR3 is made up of 16 amino acids. Per the germline V gene, CDR1 is SGHTA and CDR2 is FQGNSA. This CDR3 reads CASSLYAPAGTDTQYF.

The CDR3: CASSQGGGGASEQFF. This rearrangement joins TRBV3-1 to TRBJ2-1; without DNA, the TCRdb call of TRBD2 cannot be checked. CDR1 is LGHDT, CDR2 YNNKEL, per germline (reference sequence). CDR3 length: 15 residues.

The chain carries TRBV6-2 or TRBV6-3 and TRBJ2-5; with no DNA, the TCRdb D assignment of TRBD2 cannot be verified. The CDR3 runs 16 residues. Germline V gives CDR1 MNHEY, CDR2 SVGEGT. Here the CDR3 reads CASSYEEGGFQETQYF.

The V call is TRBV27, the J call TRBJ1-4; there is no DNA to check the TCRdb D call of TRBD1. Germline V gene sequence: CDR1 MNHEY, CDR2 SMNVEV (reference sequence). The length of the CDR3 is 12 residues. This chain's CDR3 is CASRGGYEKLFF. The whole variable domain, remainder taken from reference TRBV27 and TRBJ1-4, is EAQVTQNPRYLITVTGKKLTVTCSQNMNHEYMSWYRQDPGLGLRQIYYSMNVEVTDKGDVPEGYKVSRKEKRNFPLILESPSPNQTSLYFCASRGGYEKLFFGSGTQLSVL.

This chain links TRBV18 with TRBJ1-5; checking the TCRdb D call of TRBD1 is not possible without DNA. This CDR3 is 15 amino acids long. Per germline, CDR1 KGHSH and CDR2 LQKENI. CDR3 loop: CASSPGTGGVQPQHF.

CDR3 protein: CASSQPLLGLPENTIYF. The chain links TRBV4-1 to TRBJ1-3; TCRdb's D call, TRBD1, is unchecked because there is no DNA. This CDR3 contains 17 residues. Germline CDR1 is MGHRA and CDR2 is YSYEKL.

The J gene is TRBJ2-2, the V gene TRBV7-2. The CDR3 length is 13 residues. Germline CDR1 and CDR2: SGHTA and FQGNSA. CDR3 loop: CASSLEATGELFF.

The chain combines TRBV12-3 or TRBV12-4 with TRBJ2-3; without DNA, the TCRdb call of TRBD2 cannot be checked. The CDR3 has 16 residues. CDR3 region: CASSLPSGPSTDTQYF.

The gene calls are TRBV12-3 or TRBV12-4 and TRBJ2-3. This CDR3 comprises 17 residues. The CDR3 sequence: CASTRGLDPASTDTQYF.

The rearrangement links TRBV6-5 to TRBJ2-1; TCRdb indicates TRBD1, and absent DNA this call remains unverified. Germline CDR1 reads MNHEY; CDR2 reads SVGAGI. This CDR3 contains 14 residues. The CDR3 here is CASSSDRADNEQFF.

The J gene is TRBJ2-7, the V gene TRBV20-1; the TCRdb D gene call, TRBD1, has no DNA to confirm it. Germline CDR1 reads DFQATT; CDR2 reads SNEGSKA (reference sequence). CDR3 size: 15 residues. CDR3 region: CSANRLGGATYEQYF.